A single sample is the source of the 26 T cell receptor beta chains below, sequenced in a study of OX40 agonist ivuxolimab in advanced cancers. The assay was immunoSEQ multiplex PCR, and TCRdb's table has in-frame clones only and misses some. The sample has 30,000 to 45,000 clones, roughly 87% seen once. The sample was CD4+ or CD8+ T cells sorted from blood, taken in a trial of the OX40 agonist ivuxolimab. Receptors originate from an adult with an advanced solid tumor such as melanoma, head and neck, liver or kidney cancer.

The chain joins TRBV4-3 to TRBJ2-7; D gene unclear. Trimming stripped 0 bases from V and 1 base from J, with 7 bases between. Germline loops: CDR1 LGHNA, CDR2 YSLEER. The CDR3 runs 14 residues. The CDR3 region is CASSQDLMSYEQYF. The DNA for the CDR3 is TGCGCCAGCAGCCAAGATTTGATGTCCTACGAGCAGTACTTC.

The sample holds a few counts of this clone. The sample contains more than one DNA sequence encoding this CDR3. The chain employs TRBV9 and TRBJ1-1, with D hard to call. V was pared by 2 bases and J by 2 bases, with 7 bases between. CDR3 length: 13 amino acids. CDR1 SGDLS and CDR2 YYNGEE come from the germline V gene. As DNA, the CDR3 is TGTGCCAGCAGCGTCCCAGTAAACACTGAAGCTTTCTTT. Its translation: CASSVPVNTEAFF.

The chain combines TRBV6-4 with TRBJ2-1; 7 positions match TRBD2. The CDR3 runs to 14 residues. The trim removed 2 bases at V and 5 bases at J, leaving 3 bases unmatched. From germline, CDR1 is MRHNA and CDR2 SNTAGT. CDR3: CASSDQGGDNEQFF. CDR3 bases: TGTGCCAGCAGTGACCAGGGAGGGGACAATGAGCAGTTCTTC.

This sequence joins TRBV11-2 and TRBJ2-7; 9 positions agree with TRBD1. V lost 3 bases, J lost 4 bases, and 7 bases stayed unmatched. The CDR3 length is 15 residues. Germline V lookup: CDR1 SGHAT, CDR2 FQNNGV. CDR3: CASSFPGQGVYEQYF. CDR3 sequence (DNA): TGTGCCAGCAGCTTTCCGGGACAGGGCGTTTACGAGCAGTACTTC.

The chain has TRBV9 and TRBJ2-7; 9 bases agree with TRBD1. The CDR3 spans 14 residues. Germline V CDR1 and CDR2: SGDLS, YYNGEE. With V trimmed by 4 bases and J by 4 bases, 6 bases remained unmatched. CDR3 residues: CASSLGTGFYEQYF. CDR3 nucleotide sequence: TGTGCCAGCAGCCTCGGGACAGGGTTTTACGAGCAGTACTTC.

J is TRBJ1-4 and V is TRBV5-1, with 7 bases identical to TRBD1. CDR1 SGHRS and CDR2 YFSETQ come from the germline V gene. J was trimmed by 3 bases and V by 4 bases; bases with no gene match: 12. This CDR3 has 17 residues. CDR3 coding DNA: TGCGCCAGCAGCAGAGACCTAACAGGGGTTCCTAATGAAAAACTGTTTTTT. Its protein product is CASSRDLTGVPNEKLFF. The full variable domain, completed using reference TRBV5-1 and TRBJ1-4, is KAGVTQTPRYLIKTRGQQVTLSCSPISGHRSVSWYQQTPGQGLQFLFEYFSETQRNKGNFPGRFSGRQFSNSRSEMNVSTLELGDSALYLCASSRDLTGVPNEKLFFGSGTQLSVL.

The gene calls are TRBV13 and TRBJ2-7, with D possibly matching TRBD2 (6 bases). CDR3 size: 14 residues. Trimming left V 2 bases short and J 0 bases short, with 8 bases between. Germline loops: CDR1 PRHDT, CDR2 FYEKMQ (reference sequence). CDR3 amino acids: CASSLSGSSYEQYF. For the CDR3, the DNA is TGTGCCAGCAGCTTATCCGGGAGCTCCTACGAGCAGTACTTC. Drawing the rest from reference TRBV13 and TRBJ2-7, the complete variable domain is AAGVIQSPRHLIKEKRETATLKCYPIPRHDTVYWYQQGPGQDPQFLISFYEKMQSDKGSIPDRFSAQQFSDYHSELNMSSLELGDSALYFCASSLSGSSYEQYFGPGTRLTVT.

The chain is built from TRBV30 and TRBJ2-1, with TRBD1 matching over 9 bases. Per the germline V gene, CDR1 is GTSNPN and CDR2 is SVGIG (reference sequence). CDR3 length equals 15 residues. V was pared by 2 bases and J by 8 bases, with 10 bases of the junction left unmatched. CDR3 sequence (DNA): TGTGCCTGGAGTCTCGTGACAGGGGGGGGTGATGAGCAGTTCTTC. Its protein is CAWSLVTGGGDEQFF.

The chain carries TRBV7-9 and TRBJ1-3; D call uncertain. CDR1 and CDR2 (germline): SEHNR, FQNEAQ (reference sequence). Trimming pared 3 bases from V and 1 base from J, leaving 10 bases between. The CDR3 totals 15 residues. The CDR3 sequence: CASSFTRTSGNTIYF. The CDR3 region has the DNA TGTGCCAGCAGCTTCACTAGGACGTCTGGAAACACCATATATTTT. The variable domain in full, with the rest retrieved from reference TRBV7-9 and TRBJ1-3, is DTGVSQNPRHKITKRGQNVTFRCDPISEHNRLYWYRQTLGQGPEFLTYFQNEAQLEKSRLLSDRFSAERPKGSFSTLEIQRTEQGDSAMYLCASSFTRTSGNTIYFGEGSWLTVV.

V is TRBV5-1 and J is TRBJ2-5; unclear D gene. Germline V gives CDR1 SGHRS, CDR2 YFSETQ. The CDR3 consists of 14 residues. The V end was cut by 2 bases, the J end by 0 bases, with 8 bases between. The DNA for the CDR3 is TGCGCCAGCAGCTTTAGGGCCTACCAAGAGACCCAGTACTTC. Its protein is CASSFRAYQETQYF.

The rearrangement uses TRBV27 and TRBJ1-2; tentatively, D is TRBD1 (6 bases). This CDR3 has 15 amino acids. Trimming took 2 bases from V and 2 from J, leaving 12 bases between them. Germline CDR1 MNHEY, CDR2 SMNVEV (reference sequence). The CDR3 loop is CASSLEPGANYGYTF. The CDR3 DNA reads TGTGCCAGCAGTTTAGAACCAGGGGCGAACTATGGCTACACCTTC.

The gene calls are TRBV5-5 and TRBJ2-5; the D gene is possibly TRBD2 (6 bases). There are 17 residues in the CDR3. The germline V gene encodes CDR1 SGHKS and CDR2 YYEKEE (reference sequence). The ends were cut back, 1 base at V and 5 bases at J, with 21 bases in the middle. The CDR3 DNA reads TGTGCCAGCAGCTTGCAAAGGGGCGGGGCCTCGCGGGAGACCCAGTACTTC. As protein: CASSLQRGGASRETQYF.

The V and J genes are TRBV6-5 and TRBJ2-5; D gene ambiguous. The CDR3 contains 13 residues. Deletions cut 2 bases from V and 5 bases from J, with 9 bases between. Looked up from germline, CDR1 is MNHEY and CDR2 is SVGAGI. DNA for the CDR3: TGTGCCAGCAGTTACGATCAGGAGGAGACCCAGTACTTC. Protein product: CASSYDQEETQYF.

The J gene is TRBJ1-1, the V gene TRBV7-9; D is unresolved. Germline V gene sequence: CDR1 SEHNR, CDR2 FQNEAQ (reference sequence). The length of the CDR3 is 13 residues. V lost 3 bases to trimming and J lost 7 bases, with 12 bases between them. In nucleotides, the CDR3 is TGTGCCAGCAGCTTCGCCCTTAACTTTGAAGCTTTCTTT. Its protein is CASSFALNFEAFF.

The CDR3: CAWSLRGAKDNEQFF. CDR3 nucleotide sequence: TGTGCCTGGAGCCTTCGGGGGGCTAAAGACAATGAGCAGTTCTTC. The chain has TRBV30 and TRBJ2-1; the D gene is possibly TRBD2 (7 bases). This CDR3 contains 15 residues. The V end lost 3 bases, the J end lost 5 bases, and 17 bases lay between the germline ends. Germline assignment: CDR1 GTSNPN and CDR2 SVGIG (reference sequence).

V gene TRBV7-8 combines with J gene TRBJ2-2; possibly TRBD2 for D (5 bases). CDR3 length: 15 amino acids. V lost 1 base to trimming and J lost 0 bases, with 6 bases between them. In germline, CDR1 is SGHVS, CDR2 FQNEAQ. CDR3 residues: CASSLGGSNTGELFF. DNA for the CDR3: TGTGCCAGCAGCTTAGGAGGGTCGAACACCGGGGAGCTGTTTTTT.

CDR3: CASSNPSIGYEQYF. The CDR3 DNA follows: TGCGCCAGCAGCAACCCCAGTATTGGGTACGAGCAGTACTTC. This chain connects TRBV4-3 to TRBJ2-7; D remains ambiguous. This CDR3 is 14 amino acids long. Germline CDR1 is LGHNA and CDR2 is YSLEER. The V gene lost 5 bases and the J gene lost 4 bases, with 15 bases spanning the gap.

The chain is built from TRBV5-6 and TRBJ2-7, with D unclear. The CDR3 consists of 11 residues. The germline V gene encodes CDR1 SGHDT and CDR2 YYEEEE. With 4 bases removed from V and 0 bases from J, the gap between germline ends came to 2 bases. CDR3 in amino acids: CASSGSYEQYF. CDR3 sequence (DNA): TGTGCCAGCAGCGGCTCCTACGAGCAGTACTTC.

V usage is TRBV30 and J usage is TRBJ2-2; D unclear. The CDR3 is 10 residues long. Germline CDR1 reads GTSNPN; CDR2 reads SVGIG (reference sequence). The V end lost 1 base, the J end lost 9 bases, and 3 bases lay between the germline ends. CDR3 nucleotides: TGTGCCTGGAGTGAACGGGAGCTGTTTTTT. It specifies CAWSERELFF.

V gene TRBV29-1 combines with J gene TRBJ2-2; 7 bases fit TRBD2. This CDR3 comprises 14 residues. V lost 1 base to trimming and J lost 7 bases; unmatched junction nucleotides: 6. Looked up from germline, CDR1 is SQVTM and CDR2 is ANQGSEA. The CDR3 DNA reads as TGCAGCGTTGAAGCCGGGGGGTGGGGCGGGGAGCTGTTTTTT. Encoded protein: CSVEAGGWGGELFF.

A single count supports this clone. The chain is built from TRBV29-1 and TRBJ2-5, with D unclear. Germline V lookup: CDR1 SQVTM, CDR2 ANQGSEA. The length of the CDR3 is 12 residues. Trimming pared 2 bases from V and 5 bases from J, leaving 9 bases between. This CDR3 is CSVETNGETQYF. DNA for the CDR3: TGCAGCGTTGAAACCAACGGGGAGACCCAGTACTTC.

V gene TRBV6-5 combines with J gene TRBJ1-1; D gene unclear. Trimming took 5 bases from V and 1 from J, leaving 8 bases between them. Looked up from germline, CDR1 is MNHEY and CDR2 is SVGAGI. The CDR3 extends over 13 amino acids. CDR3 loop: CASSPGRNTEAFF. As DNA, the CDR3 is TGTGCCAGCAGTCCCGGGAGGAACACTGAAGCTTTCTTT.

This rearrangement joins TRBV6-1 to TRBJ2-7, with D tentatively TRBD2 (6 bases). The germline CDR1 and CDR2 sequences are MNHNS and SASEGT. Trimming pared 6 bases from V and 4 bases from J, leaving 16 bases between. This CDR3 has 14 amino acids. The CDR3 sequence is CASSPSGDGYEQYF. CDR3 nucleotides: TGTGCCAGCAGCCCCTCGGGGGATGGGTACGAGCAGTACTTC.

The chain has TRBV19 and TRBJ1-1; D unresolved. V lost 7 bases, J lost 5 bases, and 17 bases lay in between. CDR3 length: 14 residues. Germline values: CDR1 LNHDA, CDR2 SQIVND (reference sequence). CDR3 in DNA: TGTGCCAGTAATAAGCCTGGGTTGGGGACTGAAGCTTTCTTT. Protein: CASNKPGLGTEAFF.

The chain links TRBV4-3 to TRBJ2-7; no definite D call. CDR3 length: 15 residues. Germline V gene data show CDR1 as LGHNA and CDR2 as YSLEER. V was shortened by 0 bases and J by 4 bases, with 13 bases between the two germline ends. The DNA of the CDR3 is TGCGCCAGCAGCCAAGATCGAGGCGGTGTATACGAGCAGTACTTC. Its protein product is CASSQDRGGVYEQYF.

The chain couples TRBV4-2 to TRBJ2-7; TRBD1 might be the D (6 bases). This CDR3 is built from 12 residues. Germline loops: CDR1 LGHNA, CDR2 YNFKEQ. The V end was cut by 1 base, the J end by 7 bases, with 8 bases between. The CDR3 spells CASSQGGGEQYF. The CDR3, as DNA: TGTGCCAGCAGCCAAGGAGGGGGTGAGCAGTACTTC.